This TCR beta chain was sequenced in a study of CD8 T cells in Susac syndrome. This clonotype was counted a single time. This CDR3 is built from 14 residues. Trimming shortened V by 3 bases and J by 4 bases, and 14 bases separated the two germline ends. Per the germline V gene, CDR1 is DFQATT and CDR2 is SNEGSKA (reference sequence). RNA was extracted with the RNeasy kit, and a quantity of roughly 0.45 to 1 ug was reverse transcribed using random hexamers. Multiplex PCR with immunoSEQ amplified the TCR beta CDR3 across 54 Vbeta and 13 Jbeta. TCRdb itself ran the immunoSEQ multiplex PCR reads through MiXCR, one entry per CDR3 protein. Of about 140,000 distinct CDR3 sequences in the sample, roughly 95% were seen once. The patients who served as multiple sclerosis controls were treatment-naive and had stable or active relapsing-remitting disease that fulfilled the revised McDonald criteria. TEMRA cells underwent FACS enrichment and CD8+ and CD4+ T cells underwent negative isolation.

The receptor was derived from a human donor with multiple sclerosis. The sample comprised CD4+ T cells from PBMCs. The genes are TRBV20-1 and TRBJ2-3, with D unresolved. CDR3 region: CSASFKGSADTQYF. CDR3 bases: TGCAGTGCTAGCTTTAAGGGTTCGGCAGATACGCAGTATTTT.